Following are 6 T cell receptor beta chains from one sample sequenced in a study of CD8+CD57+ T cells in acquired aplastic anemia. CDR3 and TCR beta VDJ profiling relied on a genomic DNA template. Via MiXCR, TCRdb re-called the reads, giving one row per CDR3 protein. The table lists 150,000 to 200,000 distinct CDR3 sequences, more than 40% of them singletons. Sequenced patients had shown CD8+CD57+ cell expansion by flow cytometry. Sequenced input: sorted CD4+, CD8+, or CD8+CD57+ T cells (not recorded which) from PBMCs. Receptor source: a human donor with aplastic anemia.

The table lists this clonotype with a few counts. CDR3 sequence reads: CASNGAGETQYF. The CDR3 bases are TGTGCCAGCAATGGCGCAGGGGAGACCCAGTACTTC. The chain combines TRBV7-3 with TRBJ2-5; D possibly corresponds to TRBD1 (5 bases). From germline, CDR1 is SGHTA and CDR2 FQGTGA. CDR3 length equals 12 residues. The ends were cut back, 7 bases at V and 5 bases at J, with 11 bases in the middle.

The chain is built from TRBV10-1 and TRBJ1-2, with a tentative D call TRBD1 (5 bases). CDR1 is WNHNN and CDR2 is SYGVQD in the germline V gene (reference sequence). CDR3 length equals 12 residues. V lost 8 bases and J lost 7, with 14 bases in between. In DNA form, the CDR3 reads TGCGCCAGCGTGGCGGGCAGGGTTGGCTACACCTTC. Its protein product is CASVAGRVGYTF.

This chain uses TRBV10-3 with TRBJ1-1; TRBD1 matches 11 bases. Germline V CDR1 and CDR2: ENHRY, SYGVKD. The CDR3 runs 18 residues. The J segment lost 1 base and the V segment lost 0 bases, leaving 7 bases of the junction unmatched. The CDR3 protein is CAISESADRGRPNTEAFF. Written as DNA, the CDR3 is TGTGCCATCAGTGAGTCGGCGGACAGGGGGCGGCCGAACACTGAAGCTTTCTTT.

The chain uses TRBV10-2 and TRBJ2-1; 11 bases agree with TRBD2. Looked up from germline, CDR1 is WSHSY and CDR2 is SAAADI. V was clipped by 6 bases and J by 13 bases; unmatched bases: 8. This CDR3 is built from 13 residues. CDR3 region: CASRLAGGPGQFF. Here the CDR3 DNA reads TGCGCCAGCAGATTAGCGGGAGGGCCAGGCCAGTTCTTC.

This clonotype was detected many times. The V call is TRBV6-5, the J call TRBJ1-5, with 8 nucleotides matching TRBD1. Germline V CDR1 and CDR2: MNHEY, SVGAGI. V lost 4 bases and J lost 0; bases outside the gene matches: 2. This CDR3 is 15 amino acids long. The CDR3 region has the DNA TGTGCCAGCAGTTGGGACAGGTATAGCAATCAGCCCCAGCATTTT. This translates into CASSWDRYSNQPQHF.

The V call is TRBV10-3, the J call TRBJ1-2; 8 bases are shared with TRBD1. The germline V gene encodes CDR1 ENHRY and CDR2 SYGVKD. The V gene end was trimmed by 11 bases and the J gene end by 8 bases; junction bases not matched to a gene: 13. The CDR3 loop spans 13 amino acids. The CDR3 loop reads CAVGQGETRGYTF. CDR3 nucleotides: TGTGCCGTCGGACAGGGCGAAACTAGGGGCTACACCTTC.